This TCR beta chain was found in a study of T cells in Graves' hyperthyroidism and ophthalmopathy. Study-wide results and caveats: Before onset, ophthalmopathy was predicted by the model a median 6.5 months earlier. Most clonotypes expanded in the thyroid (above 0.001) were also present in blood.

V was clipped by 5 bases and J by 8 bases; unmatched bases: 11. Germline CDR1 MNHNS, CDR2 SASEGT. This CDR3 has 15 amino acids. Amplification of TCR beta CDR3 regions was performed using RNA transcripts as template. The HTBI primer set served for first-round RT-PCR of the TCR CDR3. Via MiXCR, TCRdb re-called the multiplex PCR reads, giving one row per CDR3 protein. Found here are approximately 400,000 distinct CDR3 sequences, roughly 14% of them singletons; the top ten hold under 25%. In its sample, this clonotype was seen many times. What it binds is unknown. The sequence came from a man aged 25 to 40 with Graves' hyperthyroidism that later progressed to Graves' ophthalmopathy. Sequenced: blood. The chain uses TRBV6-1 and TRBJ2-1, with 8 bases matching TRBD2. The CDR3 DNA reads as TGTGCCAGCAGTTACGGGGGGGGGCGCCGGGATGAGCAGTTCTTC. This codes for CASSYGGGRRDEQFF.